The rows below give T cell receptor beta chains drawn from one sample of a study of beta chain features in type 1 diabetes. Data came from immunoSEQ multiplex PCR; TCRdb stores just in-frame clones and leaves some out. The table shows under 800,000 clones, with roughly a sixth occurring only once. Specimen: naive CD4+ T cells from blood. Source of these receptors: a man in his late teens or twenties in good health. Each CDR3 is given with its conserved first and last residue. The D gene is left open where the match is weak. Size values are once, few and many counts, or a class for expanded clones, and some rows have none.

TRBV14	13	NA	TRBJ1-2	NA	TGTGCCAGCAGCCAAGATCAGGGATGGGGCTACACCTTC	CASSQDQGWGYTF
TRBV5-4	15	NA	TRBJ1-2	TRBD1	TGTGCCAGCAGCTTGGCCTTAGACAGGGCGAATGGCTACACCTTC	CASSLALDRANGYTF
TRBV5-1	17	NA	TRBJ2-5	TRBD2	TGCGCCAGCAGCTCCCAGCTGACTAGCGGGACCCAAGAGACCCAGTACTTC	CASSSQLTSGTQETQYF
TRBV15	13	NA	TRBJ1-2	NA	TGTGCCACCAGCAGACAGGGCCTCTATGGCTACACCTTC	CATSRQGLYGYTF
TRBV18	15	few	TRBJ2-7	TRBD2	TGTGCCAGCACTATGGGACTACTCAGCTCCTACGAGCAGTACTTC	CASTMGLLSSYEQYF
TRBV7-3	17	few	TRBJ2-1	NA	TGTGCCAGCAGCCGGGGTCAGGGCCACCGCTCCTACAATGAGCAGTTCTTC	CASSRGQGHRSYNEQFF
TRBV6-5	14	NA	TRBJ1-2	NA	TGTGCCAGCAGTTCCCAAGACAGCGGTATTGGCTACACCTTC	CASSSQDSGIGYTF
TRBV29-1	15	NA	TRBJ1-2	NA	TGCAGCGTATTTCCGGGATCTTCTTGGGGCGATGGCTACACCTTC	CSVFPGSSWGDGYTF
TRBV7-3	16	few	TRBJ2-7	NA	TGTGCCAGCAGCTTAAAACCCTGGGACAACACCTACGAGCAGTACTTC	CASSLKPWDNTYEQYF
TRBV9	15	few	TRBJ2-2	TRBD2	TGTGCCAGCAGCGTAGAGGCAGGGAGGGGCGGGGAGCTGTTTTTT	CASSVEAGRGGELFF
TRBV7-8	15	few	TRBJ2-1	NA	TGTGCCAGCAGCTTAGACGGAGGGACTTGGAATGAGCAGTTCTTC	CASSLDGGTWNEQFF
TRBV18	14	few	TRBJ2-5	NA	TGTGCCAGCTCACCGGCAGGGGTGAGAGAGACCCAGTACTTC	CASSPAGVRETQYF
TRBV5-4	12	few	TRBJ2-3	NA	TGTGCCAGCAGCTCCTTCACAGATACGCAGTATTTT	CASSSFTDTQYF
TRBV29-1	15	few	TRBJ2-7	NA	TGCAGCGTTGAAGATCCTCGGAGCAGCTCCTACGAGCAGTACTTC	CSVEDPRSSSYEQYF
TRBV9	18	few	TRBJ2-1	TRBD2	TGTGCCAGCAGCCAAAACCCTCTAGCGGAGGGCTCCTACAATGAGCAGTTCTTC	CASSQNPLAEGSYNEQFF
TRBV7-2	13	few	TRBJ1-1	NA	TGTGCCAGCAGCCCCGCCCCGGTCACTGAAGCTTTCTTT	CASSPAPVTEAFF